Listed below are T cell receptor beta chains from one sample, sequenced in a study of T cell changes during pregnancy in multiple sclerosis. The data were produced by immunoSEQ multiplex PCR, yet TCRdb's version contains in-frame clones alone and is incomplete. The sample includes roughly 50,000 clones, approximately 92% seen only once; the top ten take 0.95% to 1.5%. The sequenced sample was peripheral blood, obtained after pregnancy. All receptors come from a female donor in good health, enrolled as a control in a pregnancy study. The CDR3 runs from the conserved cysteine through the conserved F or W. D genes are given only for firm matches. Only some rows state a clone size, as once, few, many or a class for expanded clones.

D gene	V gene	clone size	J gene	CDR3 DNA	CDR3 protein
-	TRBV21-1	-	TRBJ1-2	TGTGCCAGCAGCAGCACAGGGGGCGACGACTATGGCTACACCTTC	CASSSTGGDDYGYTF
-	TRBV28	-	TRBJ1-5	TGTGCCAGCAGTTTATTACAGGGCCAGCCCCAGCATTTT	CASSLLQGQPQHF
-	TRBV14	-	TRBJ1-1	TGTGCCAGCAGCCAAGTCCCGGGCACTGAAGCTTTCTTT	CASSQVPGTEAFF
TRBD1	TRBV7-9	-	TRBJ1-6	TGTGCCAGCAGTAATACAGGGGTTCAGCCCCTCCACTTT	CASSNTGVQPLHF
TRBD1	TRBV5-8	-	TRBJ2-5	TGTGCCAGCAGCCACTCGCGGACAGGGGGCGGGGAGACCCAGTACTTC	CASSHSRTGGGETQYF
-	TRBV27	-	TRBJ1-1	TGTGCCAGCACCCCGTACTTAGGGGCAATGAACACTGAAGCTTTCTTT	CASTPYLGAMNTEAFF
TRBD1	TRBV7-9	-	TRBJ1-2	TGTGCCAGCAGCGTACAGGGGCCGAGGGCCTATGGCTACACCTTC	CASSVQGPRAYGYTF
-	TRBV19	-	TRBJ2-1	TGTGCCAGTAGTATAGGCAGTCAACCCTACAATGAGCAGTTCTTC	CASSIGSQPYNEQFF
-	TRBV6-5	-	TRBJ1-2	TGTGCCAGCAGTTACTCCAGGGCCACCTATGGCTACACCTTC	CASSYSRATYGYTF
-	TRBV9	-	TRBJ2-1	TGTGCCAGCAGCGTACGGGAGCAGTTCTTC	CASSVREQFF
TRBD1	TRBV7-2	-	TRBJ2-7	TGTGCCAGCCAGGACAGGGGGAGCTACGAGCAGTACTTC	CASQDRGSYEQYF
-	TRBV7-6	-	TRBJ1-1	TGTGCCAGCAGCCAGGGGACTGAAGCTTTCTTT	CASSQGTEAFF
-	TRBV25-1	once	TRBJ2-1	TGTGCCAGCAGAAAGATTACAGTGGGTGAGCAGTTCTTC	CASRKITVGEQFF
TRBD2	TRBV7-2	-	TRBJ2-3	TGTGCCAGCAGCTTACCCCGGACTAGCGGGGGCTTCACAGATACGCAGTATTTT	CASSLPRTSGGFTDTQYF
TRBD1	TRBV20-1	once	TRBJ1-4	TGCAGTGCAAGAGGACAGGGAAAACTGTTTTTT	CSARGQGKLFF
-	TRBV10-2	once	TRBJ2-3	TGCGCCAGCAGTCTAATTACAGATACGCAGTATTTT	CASSLITDTQYF
TRBD2	TRBV19	-	TRBJ2-3	TGTGCCAGTAGTATTAAAACTAGCGGGGGTACGCAGTATTTT	CASSIKTSGGTQYF
TRBD1	TRBV9	-	TRBJ1-3	TGTGCCAGCAGCGGACCGGGACAGGGGGCGCCTGGAAACACCATATATTTT	CASSGPGQGAPGNTIYF
TRBD1	TRBV14	-	TRBJ2-2	TGTGCCAGCAGCCAGGGACAGGGCCTCACCGGGGAGCTGTTTTTT	CASSQGQGLTGELFF
-	TRBV6-1	-	TRBJ1-3	TGTGCCAGCAGTGAACCCAGCTCTGGAAACACCATATATTTT	CASSEPSSGNTIYF
-	TRBV4-1	-	TRBJ2-1	TGCGCCAGCAGCCAACCCGGGTCGGGGGAGTATAGGCATGAGCAGTTCTTC	CASSQPGSGEYRHEQFF
-	TRBV28	-	TRBJ1-2	TGTGCCAGCAGTTTATCAGGGTATGGCTACACCTTC	CASSLSGYGYTF
TRBD2	TRBV5-4	-	TRBJ2-2	TGTGCCAGCAGTCCCCTGGGGCTAGCGGGGGGGCTTCGGCCCGGGGAGCTGTTTTTT	CASSPLGLAGGLRPGELFF
-	TRBV5-1	-	TRBJ1-3	TGCGCCAGCAGCTTGGACAGGACAACCAGAAACACCATATATTTT	CASSLDRTTRNTIYF
TRBD1	TRBV28	once	TRBJ1-3	TGTGCCAGCAGTTTCCGACAGGGACTCTTTGGAAACACCATATATTTT	CASSFRQGLFGNTIYF
-	TRBV27	-	TRBJ1-2	TGTGCCAGCAGTTTATCTGGGGGGTCTCTACGAGGCTACACCTTC	CASSLSGGSLRGYTF